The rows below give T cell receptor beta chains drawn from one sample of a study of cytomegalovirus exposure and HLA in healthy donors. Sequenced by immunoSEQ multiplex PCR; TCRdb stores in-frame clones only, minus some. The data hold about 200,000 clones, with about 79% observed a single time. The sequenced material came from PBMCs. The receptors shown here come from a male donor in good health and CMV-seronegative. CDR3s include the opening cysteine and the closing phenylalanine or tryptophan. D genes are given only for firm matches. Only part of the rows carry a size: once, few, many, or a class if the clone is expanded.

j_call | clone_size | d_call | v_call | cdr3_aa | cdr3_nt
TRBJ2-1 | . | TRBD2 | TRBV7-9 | CASSLALGGGRDEQFF | TGTGCCAGCAGCTTAGCGCTTGGCGGGGGACGAGATGAGCAGTTCTTC
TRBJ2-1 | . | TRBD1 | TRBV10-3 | CAISDKKTGAYNEQFF | TGTGCCATCAGTGATAAAAAAACAGGGGCCTACAATGAGCAGTTCTTC
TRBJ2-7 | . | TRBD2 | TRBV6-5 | CASSYSTSLAYEQYF | TGTGCCAGCAGTTACTCGACTAGCCTCGCCTACGAGCAGTACTTC
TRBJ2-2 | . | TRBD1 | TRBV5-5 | CASSLGERTGGIGELFF | TGTGCCAGCAGCTTGGGGGAGCGGACAGGGGGTATCGGGGAGCTGTTTTTT
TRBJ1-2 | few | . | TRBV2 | CASGNFATYGYTF | TGTGCCAGCGGTAACTTTGCCACCTATGGCTACACCTTC
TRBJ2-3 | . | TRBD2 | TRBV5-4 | CASRKLTSGGPSTDTQYF | TGTGCCAGCCGGAAATTGACTAGCGGGGGGCCAAGCACAGATACGCAGTATTTT
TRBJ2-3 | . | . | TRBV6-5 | CASSSDRDTQYF | TGTGCCAGCAGTTCTGACAGGGATACGCAGTATTTT
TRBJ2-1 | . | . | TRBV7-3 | CASSLYPRSASYNEQFF | TGTGCCAGCAGCTTATACCCGCGCAGCGCTTCCTACAATGAGCAGTTCTTC
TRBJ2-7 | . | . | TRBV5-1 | CASSFYEAYEQYF | TGCGCCAGCAGCTTCTACGAGGCCTACGAGCAGTACTTC
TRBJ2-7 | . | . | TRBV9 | CASSVRADYVYEQYF | TGTGCCAGCAGCGTAAGAGCGGATTACGTCTACGAGCAGTACTTC
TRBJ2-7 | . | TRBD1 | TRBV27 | CASSTGTVPTSQYF | TGTGCCAGCAGCACCGGGACAGTCCCTACGTCGCAGTACTTC
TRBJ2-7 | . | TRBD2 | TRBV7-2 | CASSTGLVEQYF | TGTGCCAGCAGCACGGGACTAGTCGAGCAGTACTTC
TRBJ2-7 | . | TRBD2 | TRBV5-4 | CASSLLSGGQYEQYF | TGTGCCAGCAGCTTGCTCAGCGGGGGCCAATACGAGCAGTACTTC
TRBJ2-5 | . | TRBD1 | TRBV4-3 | CASSQLTGAQDQQETQYF | TGCGCCAGCAGCCAACTCACAGGGGCCCAAGATCAGCAAGAGACCCAGTACTTC
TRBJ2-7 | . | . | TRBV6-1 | CASSEVEGPPYEQYF | TGTGCCAGCAGTGAAGTTGAGGGCCCTCCCTACGAGCAGTACTTC
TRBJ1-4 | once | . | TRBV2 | CASREDRTNEKLFF | TGTGCCAGCAGGGAAGACAGGACTAATGAAAAACTGTTTTTT
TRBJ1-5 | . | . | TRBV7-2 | CASSHGLIDQPQHF | TGTGCCAGCAGCCATGGACTGATCGATCAGCCCCAGCATTTT
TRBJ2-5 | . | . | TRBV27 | CASSLSGIQETQYF | TGTGCCAGCAGCCTGTCCGGGATCCAAGAGACCCAGTACTTC
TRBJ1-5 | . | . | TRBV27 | CASRGGVNQPQHF | TGTGCCAGCAGAGGAGGGGTCAATCAGCCCCAGCATTTT
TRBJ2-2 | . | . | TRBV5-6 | CASSLGVTDRSGELFF | TGTGCCAGCAGCTTGGGTGTGACAGATCGTTCCGGGGAGCTGTTTTTT
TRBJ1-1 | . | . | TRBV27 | CASSYRVGSTEAFF | TGTGCCAGCAGTTACAGGGTCGGAAGCACTGAAGCTTTCTTT
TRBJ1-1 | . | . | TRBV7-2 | CASRPGGANTEAFF | TGTGCCAGCAGACCCGGAGGGGCGAACACTGAAGCTTTCTTT
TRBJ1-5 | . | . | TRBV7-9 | CASSLELAGDQPQHF | TGTGCCAGCAGCTTAGAATTGGCAGGGGATCAGCCCCAGCATTTT
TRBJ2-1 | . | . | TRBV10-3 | CAISADSDGEQFF | TGTGCCATCAGTGCTGATAGCGACGGTGAGCAGTTCTTC
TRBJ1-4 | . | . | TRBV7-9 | CASRLGALNEKLFF | TGTGCCAGCAGGCTTGGAGCTCTTAATGAAAAACTGTTTTTT
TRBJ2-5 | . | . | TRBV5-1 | CASSFRGYQETQYF | TGCGCCAGCAGCTTTCGGGGGTACCAAGAGACCCAGTACTTC
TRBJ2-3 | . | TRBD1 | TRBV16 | CASSQSTGRTDTQYF | TGTGCCAGCAGCCAATCGACAGGGCGCACAGATACGCAGTATTTT
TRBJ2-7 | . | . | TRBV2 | CASRPGEQYF | TGTGCCAGCAGGCCCGGGGAGCAGTACTTC
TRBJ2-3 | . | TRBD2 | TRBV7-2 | CASSFRSGLAGGADTQYF | TGTGCCAGCAGCTTCCGATCCGGACTAGCGGGGGGAGCGGATACGCAGTATTTT
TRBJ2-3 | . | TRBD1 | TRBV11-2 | CASSPNLQGVHADTQYF | TGTGCCAGCAGCCCGAATCTACAGGGGGTACATGCAGATACGCAGTATTTT
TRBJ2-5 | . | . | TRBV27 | CASSLSAGGETQYF | TGTGCCAGCAGTTTATCTGCCGGGGGAGAGACCCAGTACTTC
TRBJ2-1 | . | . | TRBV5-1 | CASSSGISTYNEQFF | TGCGCCAGCAGCTCAGGGATCTCCACCTACAATGAGCAGTTCTTC
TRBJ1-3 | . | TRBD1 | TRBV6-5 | CASSSPGQGLGNTIYF | TGTGCCAGCAGTTCTCCGGGACAGGGTTTAGGAAACACCATATATTTT
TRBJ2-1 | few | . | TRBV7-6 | CASSEGGPVNEQFF | TGTGCCAGCAGCGAAGGGGGACCTGTCAATGAGCAGTTCTTC
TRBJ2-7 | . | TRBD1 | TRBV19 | CASSIAHGQGFSYEQYF | TGTGCCAGTAGTATAGCCCACGGACAGGGCTTTTCCTACGAGCAGTACTTC
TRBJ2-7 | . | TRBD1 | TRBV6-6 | CASNGQGAHEQYF | TGTGCCAGCAACGGACAGGGGGCCCACGAGCAGTACTTC
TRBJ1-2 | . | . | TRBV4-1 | CASSQERAGRIYGYTF | TGCGCCAGCAGCCAAGAGCGCGCAGGGAGGATTTATGGCTACACCTTC
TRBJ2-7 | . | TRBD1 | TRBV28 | CASSLNLTGAASYEQYF | TGTGCCAGCAGTCTTAACCTGACAGGGGCCGCTTCCTACGAGCAGTACTTC
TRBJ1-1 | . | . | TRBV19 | CASKEGNTEAFF | TGTGCCAGTAAGGAGGGAAACACTGAAGCTTTCTTT
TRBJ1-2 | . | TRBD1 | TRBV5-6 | CASSLGGGTGYYGYTF | TGTGCCAGCAGCTTGGGTGGTGGGACAGGGTACTATGGCTACACCTTC
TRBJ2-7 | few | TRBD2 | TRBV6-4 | CASSNEASGSYEQYF | TGTGCCAGCAGTAATGAGGCTAGCGGATCCTACGAGCAGTACTTC
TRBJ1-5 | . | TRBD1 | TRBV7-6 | CASSGGTGFSNQPQHF | TGTGCCAGCAGCGGGGGGACAGGGTTTAGCAATCAGCCCCAGCATTTT
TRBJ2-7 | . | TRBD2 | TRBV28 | CASRGPRGGRPYEQYF | TGTGCCAGCAGGGGGCCTCGGGGGGGGCGTCCCTACGAGCAGTACTTC
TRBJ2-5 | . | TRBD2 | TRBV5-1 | CASSFLGLAGETQYF | TGCGCCAGCAGCTTCCTAGGACTAGCGGGAGAGACCCAGTACTTC
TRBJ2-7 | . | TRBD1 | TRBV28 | CASRKYLQGAYEQYF | TGTGCCAGCAGAAAGTACCTACAGGGGGCCTACGAGCAGTACTTC
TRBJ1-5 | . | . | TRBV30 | CAWSVGGEGQPQHF | TGTGCCTGGAGTGTGGGAGGGGAAGGTCAGCCCCAGCATTTT
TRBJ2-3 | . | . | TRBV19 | CASSLDLESEFTDTQYF | TGTGCCAGTAGTCTAGACTTGGAGTCGGAGTTCACAGATACGCAGTATTTT
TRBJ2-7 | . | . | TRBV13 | CASSQVVGEQYF | TGTGCCAGCAGCCAAGTAGTCGGGGAGCAGTACTTC
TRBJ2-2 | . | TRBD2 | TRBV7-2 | CASSPWVAGGAGELFF | TGTGCCAGCAGCCCGTGGGTGGCGGGGGGTGCCGGGGAGCTGTTTTTT
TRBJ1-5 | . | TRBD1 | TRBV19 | CASSIRWQGEDQPQHF | TGTGCCAGTAGTATAAGATGGCAGGGGGAGGATCAGCCCCAGCATTTT
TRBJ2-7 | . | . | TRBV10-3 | CAISESYGSYEQYF | TGTGCCATCAGTGAGTCGTACGGCTCCTACGAGCAGTACTTC
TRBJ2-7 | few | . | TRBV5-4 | CASSWGPPGPYEQYF | TGTGCCAGCAGCTGGGGCCCGCCTGGCCCCTACGAGCAGTACTTC
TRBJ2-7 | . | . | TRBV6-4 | CASSDSEASVMYEQYF | TGTGCCAGCAGTGACAGTGAGGCTAGCGTTATGTACGAGCAGTACTTC
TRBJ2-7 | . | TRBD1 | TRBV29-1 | CSVLGQYSYEQYF | TGCAGCGTCTTGGGACAGTACTCCTACGAGCAGTACTTC
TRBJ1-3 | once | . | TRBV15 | CATSTLTGASGNTIYF | TGTGCCACCAGCACCTTGACAGGTGCCTCTGGAAACACCATATATTTT
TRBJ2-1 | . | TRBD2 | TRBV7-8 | CASSLGTSGGRDEQFF | TGTGCCAGCAGCTTAGGAACTAGCGGGGGTCGCGATGAGCAGTTCTTC